Each of the 5 T cell receptor beta chains below was sequenced from the same sample in a study of shared clonotypes between healthy human individuals. Repertoires were generated with immunoSEQ multiplex PCR, while TCRdb's copy carries only in-frame clones and drops some. Among 2,500,000 or so clones listed, 90% to 95% were seen once. Sequencing was done on a sample of naive CD4+ T cells sorted from blood. Indicated subset: CD45RA+ positively selected. These receptors were obtained from a man aged 18 to 30 in good health.

This sequence joins TRBV6-5 and TRBJ1-4; 7 nucleotides line up with TRBD1. This CDR3 spans 15 amino acids. Germline values: CDR1 MNHEY, CDR2 SVGAGI. V dropped 2 bases and J dropped 6; count of bases not matched to a gene: 6. The DNA for the CDR3 is TGTGCCAGCAGTTACGAGACAGGGAAGCATGAAAAACTGTTTTTT. It yields the protein CASSYETGKHEKLFF.

The chain recombines TRBV5-1 with TRBJ1-1; D might be TRBD1 (5 bases). Germline CDR1 and CDR2: SGHRS and YFSETQ. The CDR3 spans 13 residues. V lost 6 bases and J 1 base, leaving 10 bases between the germline ends. CDR3 sequence (DNA): TGCGCCAGCACCGTGGGGCAGAACACTGAAGCTTTCTTT. Translation gives CASTVGQNTEAFF.

The chain is built from TRBV5-4 and TRBJ2-5, with 9 bases matching TRBD2. The germline gives CDR1 SGHNT, CDR2 YYREEE (reference sequence). The CDR3 extends over 14 amino acids. The trim removed 4 bases at V and 5 bases at J, leaving 6 bases unmatched. The CDR3 reads CASSPGTSRETQYF. CDR3 nucleotides: TGTGCCAGCAGCCCCGGGACTAGCAGGGAGACCCAGTACTTC.

The gene calls are TRBV10-2 and TRBJ1-1, with D uncertain. The CDR3 consists of 14 residues. Trimming cost V 5 bases and J 3 bases, with 13 bases left between them. Germline values: CDR1 WSHSY, CDR2 SAAADI. As DNA, the CDR3 is TGCGCCAGCAGTTCAAGGGTAAGGGACACTGAAGCTTTCTTT. Residues: CASSSRVRDTEAFF.

This rearrangement joins TRBV6-6 to TRBJ2-1; 8 nucleotides agree with TRBD2. After removal of 5 bases from V and 8 bases from J, the junction contained 8 bases not matched to a gene. From germline, CDR1 is MNHNY and CDR2 SVGAGI (reference sequence). The CDR3 length is 14 residues. This CDR3 is CASSPPTSDYEQFF. The CDR3, as DNA: TGTGCCAGCAGTCCCCCGACTAGCGACTATGAGCAGTTCTTC.